Sequencing of this TCR beta chain was carried out in a study of blood T cell repertoires in COVID-19. Study summary: Collection of acute and convalescent COVID-19 samples took place in the United States, Italy and Spain. T cells, B-cell-depleted T cells, or PBMCs provided the cDNA or gDNA that served as material.

The germline V gene has CDR1 MGHRA and CDR2 YSYEKL. This CDR3 is built from 16 residues. V dropped 3 bases and J dropped 4; count of bases not matched to a gene: 10. Per the study methods: Amplifying reference gene primers gave estimates of nucleated cell counts. Produced via immunoSEQ multiplex PCR; TCRdb's table is partial and in-frame only. V, J and clone size were drawn from that table, and D and trimming were deduced from the DNA. The top ten hold 1.5% to 2% of the sample, which has around 110,000 clones, 90% seen once. The receptor's source is a human donor with active COVID-19. The donor label of this sample is uncertain. The chain employs TRBV4-1 and TRBJ2-5, with 8 bases fitting TRBD2. The specimen was peripheral blood. In nucleotides, the CDR3 is TGCGCCAGCAGCCACCCATCCGGACTAGCAGGAGAGACCCAGTACTTC. This gives the protein CASSHPSGLAGETQYF.